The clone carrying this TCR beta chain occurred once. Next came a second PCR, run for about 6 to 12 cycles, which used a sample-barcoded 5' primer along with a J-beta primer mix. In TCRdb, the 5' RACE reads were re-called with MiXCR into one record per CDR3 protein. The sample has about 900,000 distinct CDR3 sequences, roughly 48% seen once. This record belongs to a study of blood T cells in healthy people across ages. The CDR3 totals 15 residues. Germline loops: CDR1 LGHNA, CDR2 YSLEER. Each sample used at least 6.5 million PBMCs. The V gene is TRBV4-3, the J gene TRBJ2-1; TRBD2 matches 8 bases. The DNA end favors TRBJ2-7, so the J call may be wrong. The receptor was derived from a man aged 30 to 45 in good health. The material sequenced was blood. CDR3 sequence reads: CASSPTRLAYNEQYF. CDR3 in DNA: TGCGCCAGCAGCCCAACCAGACTAGCGTACAATGAGCAGTACTTC.